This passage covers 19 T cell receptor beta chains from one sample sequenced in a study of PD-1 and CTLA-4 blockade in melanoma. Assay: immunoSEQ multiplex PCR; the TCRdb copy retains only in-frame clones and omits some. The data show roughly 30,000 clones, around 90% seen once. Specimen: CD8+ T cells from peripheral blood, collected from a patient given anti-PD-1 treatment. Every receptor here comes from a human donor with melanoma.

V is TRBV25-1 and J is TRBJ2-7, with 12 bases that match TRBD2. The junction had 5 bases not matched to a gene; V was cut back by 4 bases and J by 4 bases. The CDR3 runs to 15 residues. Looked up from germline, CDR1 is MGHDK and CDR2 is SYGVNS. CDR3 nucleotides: TGTGCCAGCAGTGCCGTGACTAGCGGGAGTTACGAGCAGTACTTC. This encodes CASSAVTSGSYEQYF.

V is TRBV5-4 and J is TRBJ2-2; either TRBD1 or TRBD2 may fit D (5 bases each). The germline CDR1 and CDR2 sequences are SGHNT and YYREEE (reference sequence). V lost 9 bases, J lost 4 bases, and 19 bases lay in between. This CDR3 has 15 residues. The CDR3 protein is CAIPGPQRGTGELFF. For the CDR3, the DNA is TGTGCCATACCGGGACCTCAACGGGGCACCGGGGAGCTGTTTTTT.

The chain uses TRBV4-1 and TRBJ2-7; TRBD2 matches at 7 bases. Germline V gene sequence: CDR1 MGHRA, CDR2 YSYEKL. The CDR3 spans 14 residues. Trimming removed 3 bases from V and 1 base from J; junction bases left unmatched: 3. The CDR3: CASSHPGLSYEQYF. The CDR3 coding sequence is TGCGCCAGCAGCCACCCGGGACTATCCTACGAGCAGTACTTC.

CDR3 in amino acids: CASSKGIDREYSYGYTF. The DNA of the CDR3 is TGTGCCAGCAGTAAAGGAATCGACAGGGAATATTCCTATGGCTACACCTTC. This sequence joins TRBV2 and TRBJ1-2, with TRBD1 identical over 7 bases. The CDR3 sequence is 17 residues long. Germline V gene data show CDR1 as SNHLY and CDR2 as FYNNEI. The trim removed 5 bases at V and 4 bases at J, leaving 16 bases unmatched. Looking up the rest from reference TRBV2 and TRBJ1-2 gives the full variable domain: EPEVTQTPSHQVTQMGQEVILRCVPISNHLYFYWYRQILGQKVEFLVSFYNNEISEKSEIFDDQFSVERPDGSNFTLKIRSTKLEDSAMYFCASSKGIDREYSYGYTFGSGTRLTVV.

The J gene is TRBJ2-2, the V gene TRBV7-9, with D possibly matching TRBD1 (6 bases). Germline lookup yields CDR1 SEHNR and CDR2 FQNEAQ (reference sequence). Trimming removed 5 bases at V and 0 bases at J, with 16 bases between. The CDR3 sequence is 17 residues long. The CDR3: CASSPLVGTPNTGELFF. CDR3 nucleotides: TGTGCCAGCAGCCCCCTAGTAGGGACACCGAACACCGGGGAGCTGTTTTTT.

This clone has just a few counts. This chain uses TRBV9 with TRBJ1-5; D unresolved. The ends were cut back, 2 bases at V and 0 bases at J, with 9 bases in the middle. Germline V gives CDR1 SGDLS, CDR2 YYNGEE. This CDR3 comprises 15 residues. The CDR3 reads CASSVEGNSNQPQHF. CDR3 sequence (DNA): TGTGCCAGCAGCGTCGAAGGGAATAGCAATCAGCCCCAGCATTTT.

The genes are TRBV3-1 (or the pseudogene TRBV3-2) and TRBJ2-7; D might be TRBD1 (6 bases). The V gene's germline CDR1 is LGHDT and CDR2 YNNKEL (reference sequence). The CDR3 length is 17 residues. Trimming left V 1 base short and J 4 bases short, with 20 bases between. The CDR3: CASSQGSFGTLLYEQYF. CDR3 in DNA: TGTGCCAGCAGCCAAGGGAGTTTTGGGACACTCTTATACGAGCAGTACTTC.

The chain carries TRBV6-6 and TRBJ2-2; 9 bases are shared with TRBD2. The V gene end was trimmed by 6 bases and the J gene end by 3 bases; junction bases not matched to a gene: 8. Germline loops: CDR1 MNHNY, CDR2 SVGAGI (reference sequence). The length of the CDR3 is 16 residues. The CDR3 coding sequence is TGTGCCAGCAGCCGTCTTAGCGGGAGCTACACCGGGGAGCTGTTTTTT. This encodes CASSRLSGSYTGELFF.

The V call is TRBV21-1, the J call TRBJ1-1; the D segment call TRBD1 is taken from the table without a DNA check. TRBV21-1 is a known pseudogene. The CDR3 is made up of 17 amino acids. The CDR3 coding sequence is TGTGCCAGCAGCAACAGGGTCGTGGTGGTGACGAACACTGAAGCTTTCTTT. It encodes CASSNRVVVVTNTEAFF.

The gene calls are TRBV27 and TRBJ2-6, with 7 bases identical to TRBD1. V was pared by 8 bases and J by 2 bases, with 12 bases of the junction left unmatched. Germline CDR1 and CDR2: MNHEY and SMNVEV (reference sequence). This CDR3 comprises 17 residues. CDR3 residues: CASRAAGTAPGANVLTF. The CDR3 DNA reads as TGTGCCAGCCGAGCGGCAGGGACAGCTCCTGGGGCCAACGTCCTGACTTTC.

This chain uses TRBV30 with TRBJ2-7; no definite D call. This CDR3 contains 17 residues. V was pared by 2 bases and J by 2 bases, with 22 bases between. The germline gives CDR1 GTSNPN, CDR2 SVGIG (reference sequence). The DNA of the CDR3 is TGTGCCTGGAGTCCCCCCCTGTCCCGAACCCCTACCTACGAGCAGTACTTC. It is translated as CAWSPPLSRTPTYEQYF.

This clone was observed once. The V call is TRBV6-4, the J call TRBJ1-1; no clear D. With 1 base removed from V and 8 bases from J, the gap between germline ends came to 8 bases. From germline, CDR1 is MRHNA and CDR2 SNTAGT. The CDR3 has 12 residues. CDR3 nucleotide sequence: TGTGCCAGCAGTGACTTGTCCGGAGAAGCTTTCTTT. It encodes CASSDLSGEAFF.

The CDR3 protein is CATSDSDRGDTQYF. The CDR3, as DNA: TGTGCCACCAGTGATTCGGACAGGGGAGATACGCAGTATTTT. This chain links TRBV24-1 with TRBJ2-3; 9 bases fit TRBD1. V trimming: 2 bases; J trimming: 5 bases; junction bases outside the gene matches: 1. The CDR3 covers 14 residues. Germline CDR1 KGHDR, CDR2 SFDVKD.

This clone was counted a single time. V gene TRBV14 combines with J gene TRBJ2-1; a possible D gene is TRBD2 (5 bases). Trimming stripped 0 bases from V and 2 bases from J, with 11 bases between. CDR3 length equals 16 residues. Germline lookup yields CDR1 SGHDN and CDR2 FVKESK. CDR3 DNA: TGTGCCAGCAGCCAAGATGAGGGAGACACCTACAATGAGCAGTTCTTC. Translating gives CASSQDEGDTYNEQFF.

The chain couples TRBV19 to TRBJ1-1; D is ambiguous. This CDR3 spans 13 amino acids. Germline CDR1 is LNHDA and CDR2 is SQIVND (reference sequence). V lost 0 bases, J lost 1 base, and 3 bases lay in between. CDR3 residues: CASSIDWNTEAFF. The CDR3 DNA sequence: TGTGCCAGTAGTATAGACTGGAACACTGAAGCTTTCTTT. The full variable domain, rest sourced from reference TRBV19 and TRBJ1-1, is DGGITQSPKYLFRKEGQNVTLSCEQNLNHDAMYWYRQDPGQGLRLIYYSQIVNDFQKGDIAEGYSVSREKKESFPLTVTSAQKNPTAFYLCASSIDWNTEAFFGQGTRLTVV.

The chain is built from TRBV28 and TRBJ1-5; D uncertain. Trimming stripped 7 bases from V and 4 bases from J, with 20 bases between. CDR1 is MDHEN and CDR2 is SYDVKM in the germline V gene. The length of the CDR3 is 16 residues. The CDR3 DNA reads TGTGCCAGCATCGAACTGGGGATTCTGGGGAATCAGCCCCAGCATTTT. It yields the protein CASIELGILGNQPQHF.

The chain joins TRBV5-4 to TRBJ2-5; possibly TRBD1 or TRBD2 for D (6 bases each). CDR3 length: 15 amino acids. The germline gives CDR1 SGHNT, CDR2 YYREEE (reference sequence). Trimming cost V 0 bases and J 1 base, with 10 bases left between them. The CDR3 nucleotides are TGTGCCAGCAGCTTGGGGGAGGACAGCCAAGAGACCCAGTACTTC. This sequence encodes CASSLGEDSQETQYF.

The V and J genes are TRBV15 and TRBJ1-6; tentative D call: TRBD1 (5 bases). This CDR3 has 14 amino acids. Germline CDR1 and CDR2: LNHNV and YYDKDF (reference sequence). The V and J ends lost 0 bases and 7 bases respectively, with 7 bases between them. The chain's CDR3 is CATSRETGNSPLHF. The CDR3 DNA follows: TGTGCCACCAGCAGAGAAACAGGAAATTCACCCCTCCACTTT.

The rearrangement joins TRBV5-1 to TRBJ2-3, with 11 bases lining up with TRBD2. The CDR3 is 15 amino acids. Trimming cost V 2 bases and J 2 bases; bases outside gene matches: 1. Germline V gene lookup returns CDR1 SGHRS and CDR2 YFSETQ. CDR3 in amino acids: CASSFSGRDTDTQYF. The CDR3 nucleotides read TGCGCCAGCAGCTTTAGCGGGAGGGACACAGATACGCAGTATTTT.